A selection of T cell receptor beta chains follows, all from one sample in a study of vaccination effects on CD4 cells after COVID-19. Their recognized antigens are unknown. Measured with immunoSEQ multiplex PCR; TCRdb has only the in-frame clones, and not every one. The sample consists of 70,000 to 95,000 clones, 77% of them appearing once. The sample was CD4+ T cells from PBMCs cultured with HCoV-OC43 spike peptides, taken after COVID-19 vaccination. These receptors originate from a human donor who received a COVID-19 vaccine. Each CDR3 is given with its conserved first and last residue. The D gene is left open where the match is weak. The size entry is marked missing in some rows and otherwise reads once, few, many or a size class.

clone size: -; D gene: -; V gene: TRBV7-8; J gene: TRBJ2-6; CDR3 DNA: TGTGCCAGCAGCACCGGGCCTGGGGCCAACGTCCTGACTTTC; CDR3 protein: CASSTGPGANVLTF
clone size: -; D gene: -; V gene: TRBV7-3; J gene: TRBJ2-2; CDR3 DNA: TGTGCCAGCAGCCCAACGGGCGGTTTCTACACCGGGGAGCTGTTTTTT; CDR3 protein: CASSPTGGFYTGELFF
clone size: -; D gene: TRBD1; V gene: TRBV6-1; J gene: TRBJ1-6; CDR3 DNA: TGTGCCAGCAGTGAAGTAGGAGGGGGCGCCGGTAATTCACCCCTCCACTTT; CDR3 protein: CASSEVGGGAGNSPLHF
clone size: -; D gene: TRBD1; V gene: TRBV6-5; J gene: TRBJ1-5; CDR3 DNA: TGTGCCAGCAGTTACTCCTACACAGGGGACCAGCCCCAGCATTTT; CDR3 protein: CASSYSYTGDQPQHF
clone size: once; D gene: -; V gene: TRBV18; J gene: TRBJ2-1; CDR3 DNA: TGTGCCAGCTCACCTCAGAGGAACAATGAGCAGTTCTTC; CDR3 protein: CASSPQRNNEQFF
clone size: -; D gene: -; V gene: TRBV18; J gene: TRBJ1-3; CDR3 DNA: TGTGCCAGCTCAGTACAGGACTCTGGAAACACCATATATTTT; CDR3 protein: CASSVQDSGNTIYF
clone size: -; D gene: -; V gene: TRBV19; J gene: TRBJ2-1; CDR3 DNA: TGTGCCAGTAGTCGAGGGACTGACTTTTTTTCCGAGCAGTTCTTC; CDR3 protein: CASSRGTDFFSEQFF
clone size: once; D gene: TRBD1; V gene: TRBV7-3; J gene: TRBJ2-2; CDR3 DNA: TGTGCCAGCAGCCCCAAGACAGGGTTGGACACCGGGGAGCTGTTTTTT; CDR3 protein: CASSPKTGLDTGELFF
clone size: -; D gene: -; V gene: TRBV11-2; J gene: TRBJ1-2; CDR3 DNA: TGTGCCAGCAGCCCCAACTTTCAGGGGATCTATGGCTACACCTTC; CDR3 protein: CASSPNFQGIYGYTF
clone size: once; D gene: -; V gene: TRBV29-1; J gene: TRBJ1-1; CDR3 DNA: TGCAGCGTAGTGGACCCCGGGACTGAAGCTTTCTTT; CDR3 protein: CSVVDPGTEAFF
clone size: -; D gene: -; V gene: TRBV7-9; J gene: TRBJ1-1; CDR3 DNA: -; CDR3 protein: CASSLVGYGTPFF
clone size: -; D gene: -; V gene: TRBV18; J gene: TRBJ2-2; CDR3 DNA: TGTGCCAGCTCACCACGCGAGAACACCGGGGAGCTGTTTTTT; CDR3 protein: CASSPRENTGELFF
clone size: once; D gene: -; V gene: TRBV6-2/TRBV6-3; J gene: TRBJ1-2; CDR3 DNA: TGTGCCAGCAGTTACACCCTGACAGTGGCTAACTATGGCTACACCTTC; CDR3 protein: CASSYTLTVANYGYTF
clone size: -; D gene: -; V gene: TRBV6-1; J gene: TRBJ1-5; CDR3 DNA: TGTGCCAGCAGTGAACGTGGTTTGCGCAATCAGCCCCAGCATTTT; CDR3 protein: CASSERGLRNQPQHF
clone size: -; D gene: -; V gene: TRBV2; J gene: TRBJ1-5; CDR3 DNA: TGTGCCAGCAGTGACTCTGCGGGGGGGGTTCAGCCCCAGCATTTT; CDR3 protein: CASSDSAGGVQPQHF
clone size: -; D gene: TRBD1; V gene: TRBV2; J gene: TRBJ2-5; CDR3 DNA: TGTGCCAGCCTCCGGGACAGGGGGAAAGAGACCCAGTACTTC; CDR3 protein: CASLRDRGKETQYF
clone size: -; D gene: TRBD1; V gene: TRBV18; J gene: TRBJ1-1; CDR3 DNA: TGTGCCAGCTCACTAGGACAGGTCTTGAACACTGAAGCTTTCTTT; CDR3 protein: CASSLGQVLNTEAFF
clone size: many; D gene: -; V gene: TRBV30; J gene: TRBJ1-3; CDR3 DNA: TGTGCCTGGAGTGGTAACAGCCTTTCCGGAAACACCATATATTTT; CDR3 protein: CAWSGNSLSGNTIYF
clone size: -; D gene: -; V gene: TRBV3-1/TRBV3-2; J gene: TRBJ1-1; CDR3 DNA: TGTGCCAGCAGCCGTGACACTGGAGACACTGAAGCTTTCTTT; CDR3 protein: CASSRDTGDTEAFF
clone size: -; D gene: -; V gene: TRBV7-8; J gene: TRBJ1-3; CDR3 DNA: TGTGCCAGCAGTTATGATTTGAGGGCAGGCGGAAACACCATATATTTT; CDR3 protein: CASSYDLRAGGNTIYF
clone size: -; D gene: TRBD2; V gene: TRBV24-1; J gene: TRBJ2-3; CDR3 DNA: TGTGCCACCAAGTCTAGCGGGGAAAGCACAGATACGCAGTATTTT; CDR3 protein: CATKSSGESTDTQYF
clone size: -; D gene: -; V gene: TRBV19; J gene: TRBJ2-1; CDR3 DNA: TGTGCCAGTAACGCGGGGCTACAGAGCTCCTACAATGAGCAGTTCTTC; CDR3 protein: CASNAGLQSSYNEQFF